The 17 T cell receptor beta chains below come from one sample, sequenced in a study of T cells in narcolepsy (dated by TCRdb to about 2018). Libraries were prepared through the immunoSEQ multiplex PCR assay. Entries here come from immuneACCESS through TCRdb and include only in-frame sequences with V and J called. Some clones fail to appear in such tables; in the studies checked, an unresolved V gene covers under half of the shortfall, and the cause of the remainder is unknown. Across this sample there are 25,000 to 35,000 clones, with 83% seen only once. Approximately 0.66% of the sample is held by the ten biggest clonotypes. The sequencing sample was made of memory (CD45RA-) CD4+ T cells from blood. In light of the paper, this sample's cell subset or site label describes: memory T cells sorted ex vivo from peripheral blood. These receptors all stem from a human donor in good health.

Only one count was recorded for this clone. V is TRBV5-6 and J is TRBJ2-7; D possibly uses TRBD1 or TRBD2 (5 bases each). Germline V gives CDR1 SGHDT, CDR2 YYEEEE. V lost 4 bases and J 9 bases, leaving 17 bases between the germline ends. The CDR3 spans 13 residues. The CDR3 DNA is TGTGCCAGCAGCGGGGGTTCGTCGGCGCCGCAGTACGTC. This sequence encodes CASSGGSSAPQYV.

V gene TRBV25-1 combines with J gene TRBJ1-1, with 12 nucleotides matching TRBD1. Per the germline V gene, CDR1 is MGHDK and CDR2 is SYGVNS. V was clipped by 3 bases and J by 10 bases; unmatched bases: 12. The CDR3 is 16 residues long. The CDR3 nucleotides are TGTGCCAGCAGTGAGCTAATTGGGACAGGGGGCAGGGGAGCTTTCTTT. Its protein product is CASSELIGTGGRGAFF.

The chain joins TRBV6-5 to TRBJ1-6; D not certain. This CDR3 region has 13 residues. The V end was cut by 4 bases, the J end by 8 bases, with 9 bases between. Germline V gene sequence: CDR1 MNHEY, CDR2 SVGAGI. CDR3 sequence (DNA): TGTGCCAGCAGTTCCTACCTCGATTCACCCCTCCACTTT. As protein: CASSSYLDSPLHF.

The chain's CDR3 is CASNPTSGGAPTQYF. The CDR3 DNA sequence: TGTGCCAGCAACCCTACTAGCGGGGGGGCCCCGACCCAGTACTTC. The chain links TRBV6-1 to TRBJ2-5; 13 bases agree with TRBD2. The CDR3 contains 15 residues. Germline values: CDR1 MNHNS, CDR2 SASEGT. Trimming cost V 7 bases and J 7 bases; bases outside gene matches: 9.

CDR3 amino acids: CASSLAGAAGTEAFF. The CDR3 DNA reads as TGTGCCAGCAGCTTGGCAGGCGCGGCGGGCACTGAAGCTTTCTTT. This chain uses TRBV5-6 with TRBJ1-1, with D uncertain. V lost 0 bases and J lost 4, with 13 bases in between. The CDR3 is 15 amino acids. Germline assignment: CDR1 SGHDT and CDR2 YYEEEE.

V is TRBV2 and J is TRBJ2-3, with D maybe TRBD2 (5 bases). This CDR3 is built from 15 residues. Trimming took off 6 bases at V and 2 bases at J, with 15 bases between the two ends. CDR1 is SNHLY and CDR2 is FYNNEI in the germline V gene. The CDR3 region is CASRRARADTDTQYF. CDR3 bases: TGTGCCAGCAGAAGGGCGAGAGCGGACACAGATACGCAGTATTTT.

This clone was seen once. The rearrangement links TRBV28 to TRBJ2-7; D is uncertain. Germline V gene sequence: CDR1 MDHEN, CDR2 SYDVKM. The germline V and J ends were trimmed by 5 bases and 0 bases, with 14 bases remaining between them. The CDR3 spans 15 residues. This CDR3 is CASSPDTASSYEQYV. In DNA, the CDR3 is TGTGCCAGCAGTCCCGACACGGCAAGCTCCTACGAGCAGTACGTC.

The V call is TRBV5-6, the J call TRBJ1-3, with D perhaps TRBD1 (5 bases). Germline-derived CDR1 and CDR2 are SGHDT and YYEEEE. Deletions cut 1 base from V and 0 bases from J, with 11 bases between. The CDR3 has 16 amino acids. The CDR3 is CASSLLFTGSGNTIYF. In DNA form, the CDR3 reads TGTGCCAGCAGCTTGTTGTTTACAGGCTCTGGAAACACCATATATTTT.

This chain links TRBV6-5 with TRBJ1-2, with D maybe TRBD1 (5 bases). The germline CDR1 and CDR2 sequences are MNHEY and SVGAGI. The CDR3 consists of 15 residues. Deletions cut 8 bases from V and 4 bases from J, with 20 bases between. CDR3 in DNA: TGTGCCAGCCGAAAAGGGGCTATGGGGCCCTATGGCTACACCTTC. It codes for CASRKGAMGPYGYTF.

The rearrangement links TRBV2 to TRBJ1-6; D may be TRBD1 (5 bases). The CDR3 has 13 amino acids. V was pared by 8 bases and J by 10 bases, with 15 bases between. Germline-derived CDR1 and CDR2 are SNHLY and FYNNEI. Here the CDR3 reads CASLGGDVSPLHF. In DNA, the CDR3 is TGTGCCAGCCTCGGGGGTGATGTCTCACCCCTCCACTTT. Complete variable domain (other parts from reference TRBV2 and TRBJ1-6): EPEVTQTPSHQVTQMGQEVILRCVPISNHLYFYWYRQILGQKVEFLVSFYNNEISEKSEIFDDQFSVERPDGSNFTLKIRSTKLEDSAMYFCASLGGDVSPLHFGNGTRLTVT.

The chain recombines TRBV14 with TRBJ1-2, with 10 bases identical to TRBD1. The CDR3 loop spans 17 amino acids. Unmatched junction bases numbered 10, after V lost 3 bases and J lost 3 bases. The germline V gene encodes CDR1 SGHDN and CDR2 FVKESK. The CDR3 region is CASSQDLTGTGDYGYTF. The DNA for the CDR3 is TGTGCCAGCAGCCAGGACTTAACCGGGACAGGGGACTATGGCTACACCTTC.

The gene calls are TRBV7-7 and TRBJ2-7, with TRBD1 matching over 8 bases. J lost 0 bases, V lost 1 base, and 2 bases had no gene match. The CDR3 is made up of 15 amino acids. From germline, CDR1 is SSHAT and CDR2 FNYEAQ (reference sequence). CDR3 bases: TGTGCCAGCAGCTTAGGACAGGGGAGCTCCTACGAGCAGTACTTC. This sequence encodes CASSLGQGSSYEQYF.

In this sample, this clone turned up once. This chain uses TRBV28 with TRBJ1-6; D may be TRBD1 (6 bases). The CDR3 runs to 15 residues. Germline lookup yields CDR1 MDHEN and CDR2 SYDVKM. Trimming pared 6 bases from V and 3 bases from J, leaving 12 bases between. DNA for the CDR3: TGTGCCAGCAGGCCACAGGGATTCTATAATTCACCCCTCCACTTT. The encoded protein is CASRPQGFYNSPLHF. The entire variable domain, with the rest obtained from reference TRBV28 and TRBJ1-6, is as follows: DVKVTQSSRYLVKRTGEKVFLECVQDMDHENMFWYRQDPGLGLRLIYFSYDVKMKEKGDIPEGYSVSREKKERFSLILESASTNQTSMYLCASRPQGFYNSPLHFGNGTRLTVT.

The rearrangement joins TRBV9 to TRBJ1-6; D perhaps matches TRBD1 (5 bases). The length of the CDR3 is 13 residues. Trimming stripped 0 bases from V and 13 bases from J, with 11 bases between. Germline V gene sequence: CDR1 SGDLS, CDR2 YYNGEE. As DNA, the CDR3 is TGTGCCAGCAGCGTAGACGGGGGATCTCCCCTCCACTTT. Its protein product is CASSVDGGSPLHF.

The chain is built from TRBV19 and TRBJ1-4, with D perhaps TRBD1 (6 bases). V dropped 5 bases and J dropped 2 bases, with 12 bases sitting between them. Per the germline V gene, CDR1 is LNHDA and CDR2 is SQIVND (reference sequence). CDR3 length: 15 amino acids. CDR3: CASSDSGHTNEKLFF. The CDR3 bases are TGTGCCAGTAGTGATTCGGGACACACTAATGAAAAACTGTTTTTT.

The chain couples TRBV7-7 to TRBJ2-3; 8 bases align to TRBD2. CDR1 SSHAT and CDR2 FNYEAQ come from the germline V gene (reference sequence). J lost 3 bases, V lost 5 bases, and 4 bases had no gene match. The CDR3 extends over 14 amino acids. The CDR3 sequence: CASSPGGDTDTQYF. In nucleotides, the CDR3 is TGTGCCAGCAGCCCGGGGGGGGATACAGATACGCAGTATTTT.

The chain is built from TRBV5-1 and TRBJ2-7; D is unclear. Germline V gene data show CDR1 as SGHRS and CDR2 as YFSETQ. V was cut by 0 bases and J by 1 base, with 8 bases left in between. CDR3 length: 14 residues. CDR3 amino acids: CASSLGSRSYEQYF. The DNA of the CDR3 is TGCGCCAGCAGCTTGGGTAGCCGATCCTACGAGCAGTACTTC.